This T cell receptor (beta chain) was sequenced during a study of OX40 agonist ivuxolimab in advanced cancers. Study at large: Intravenous ivuxolimab was administered to patients every 2 weeks at 0.01 to 10 mg/kg. Patients with prior anti-PD-1, anti-PD-L1 or anti-CTLA-4 therapy were eligible; about 40% had some. Study results and caveats: Researchers did not determine the expanded peripheral T cells' antigen specificity. Averaging showed that CD8+ T cells had more expanded clones than CD4+ did.

Data came from immunoSEQ multiplex PCR; TCRdb stores just in-frame clones and leaves some out. This sample yields some 100,000 clones, of which about nine tenths are seen a single time; more than 0.25% belongs to the top ten. Points on this clone: As yet, its antigen is unknown.

Germline V gives CDR1 MGHDK, CDR2 SYGVNS. This CDR3 has 15 residues. V gave up 3 bases and J gave up 5 bases, with 14 bases separating them. The chain employs TRBV25-1 and TRBJ1-3, with unresolved D. The source was CD4+ or CD8+ T cells sorted from blood, collected in a trial of the OX40 agonist ivuxolimab. This receptor was obtained from an adult with an advanced solid tumor such as melanoma, head and neck, liver or kidney cancer. In DNA form, the CDR3 reads TGTGCCAGCAGTGATGCTAGAGGAACCCGAAACACCATATATTTT. Translation: CASSDARGTRNTIYF.